This T cell receptor (beta chain) was found in a study of T cell responses to AZD1222 COVID-19 vaccine. This clone was seen a single time. Assay used: immunoSEQ multiplex PCR; TCRdb lists only in-frame clones, some missing. Here the sample spans tens of thousands of clones, 83% being singletons. This CDR3 comprises 12 residues. Trimming took 5 bases from V and 5 from J, leaving 6 bases between them. The chain couples TRBV12-3 or TRBV12-4 to TRBJ1-4, with D hard to call. Specimen: peripheral blood, collected 28 days after the second AZD1222 dose. The receptor's source is an adult who received the AZD1222 COVID-19 vaccine. Here the CDR3 reads CASSTRNEKLFF. The DNA of the CDR3 is TGTGCCAGCAGTACCCGAAATGAAAAACTGTTTTTT.